Below, 20 T cell receptor beta chains from the same sample are listed, as sequenced in a study of post-analysis software for immune sequencing data. Their antigens are not known. Broader study findings: Five TRBV segments, TRBV5-6, TRBV5-1 and TRBV20-1 among them, were found more frequent in patients than controls.

cDNA libraries of TCR beta carried unique molecular identifiers. TCRdb ran MiXCR on the PCR reads and lists one entry per CDR3 protein. The sample yields roughly 670,000 distinct CDR3 sequences, approximately 60% seen once. Sequencing was performed on blood. The receptor set was obtained from a girl aged 2 to 9 with multiple sclerosis.

Notes on this clonotype: The junction departs from germline at one end; a sequencing error may be responsible. V gene TRBV7-3 combines with J gene TRBJ2-3; unclear D gene. Germline V gene sequence: CDR1 SGHTA, CDR2 FQGTGA. This CDR3 has 13 amino acids. CDR3 nucleotide sequence: TGTGCCAGCAGTTCACACTCACGAGATACACAGTATTTT. Amino acids: CASSSHSRDTQYF.

The chain uses TRBV5-1 and TRBJ1-4, with 7 bases identical to TRBD1. Germline V gene sequence: CDR1 SGHRS, CDR2 YFSETQ. The CDR3 loop spans 15 amino acids. Trimming took 4 bases from V and 3 from J; bases not matched to a gene: 6. The CDR3 loop reads CASSRTGASNEKLFF. CDR3 nucleotides: TGCGCCAGCAGCCGTACAGGGGCATCTAATGAAAAACTGTTTTTT.

This clonotype was picked up a small number of times. The chain carries TRBV5-4 and TRBJ2-5; D gene ambiguous. The CDR3 is made up of 13 amino acids. Trimming cost V 4 bases and J 7 bases, with 14 bases left between them. Germline V CDR1 and CDR2: SGHNT, YYREEE (reference sequence). Here the CDR3 reads CASSHTEKGTQYF. The CDR3 coding sequence is TGTGCCAGCAGCCACACAGAAAAGGGGACCCAGTACTTC.

The table lists this clonotype with a few counts. This chain uses TRBV20-1 with TRBJ2-1; D not certain. The CDR3 length is 11 residues. The germline V gene has CDR1 DFQATT and CDR2 SNEGSKA (reference sequence). The germline V and J ends were trimmed by 5 bases and 7 bases, with 9 bases remaining between them. The CDR3 DNA is TGCAGTGCTTCCTCTTCGAATGAGCAGTTCTTC. Its protein product is CSASSSNEQFF.

This clonotype was seen a few times. The V and J genes are TRBV6-5 and TRBJ2-1; 7 bases align to TRBD1. The CDR3 is made up of 18 amino acids. With 5 bases clipped from V and 7 bases from J, the junction kept 20 bases outside the gene matches. Germline V lookup: CDR1 MNHEY, CDR2 SVGAGI. As DNA, the CDR3 is TGTGCCAGCAGTACTTGGGCGACAGGGAGTAAGACGAAAAATGAGCAGTTCTTC. Translation: CASSTWATGSKTKNEQFF.

The CDR3 DNA follows: TGTGCCAGCAGTTTATCGGCAGGGCAAGGCTACACCTTC. Protein: CASSLSAGQGYTF. J is TRBJ1-2 and V is TRBV27, with D perhaps TRBD1 (5 bases). The V end was cut by 0 bases, the J end by 8 bases, with 10 bases between. CDR1 is MNHEY and CDR2 is SMNVEV in the germline V gene (reference sequence). The CDR3 totals 13 residues.

The chain has TRBV7-2 and TRBJ1-1; D is ambiguous. This CDR3 is 14 amino acids long. The germline CDR1 and CDR2 sequences are SGHTA and FQGNSA. V gave up 1 base and J gave up 1 base, with 7 bases separating them. CDR3: CASSLDGGNTEAFF. CDR3 DNA sequence: TGTGCCAGCAGCTTAGACGGCGGGAACACTGAAGCTTTCTTT. The complete variable domain, with remaining parts taken from reference TRBV7-2 and TRBJ1-1, reads GAGVSQSPSNKVTEKGKDVELRCDPISGHTALYWYRQSLGQGLEFLIYFQGNSAPDKSGLPSDRFSAERTGGSVSTLTIQRTQQEDSAVYLCASSLDGGNTEAFFGQGTRLTVV.

The chain links TRBV20-1 to TRBJ2-3; TRBD2 aligns across 7 bases. The CDR3 totals 15 residues. Germline CDR1 is DFQATT and CDR2 is SNEGSKA (reference sequence). V shed 5 bases, J shed 6 bases, and the junction held 14 bases outside the gene matches. The chain's CDR3 is CSAHTRTRDFDTQYF. The CDR3, as DNA: TGCAGTGCTCATACAAGGACTAGAGATTTCGATACGCAGTATTTT.

This clonotype came up a few times. V is TRBV6-1 and J is TRBJ2-3; 10 bases align to TRBD2. This CDR3 comprises 15 residues. The V gene end was trimmed by 6 bases and the J gene end by 0 bases; junction bases not matched to a gene: 3. Germline values: CDR1 MNHNS, CDR2 SASEGT. For the CDR3, the DNA is TGTGCCAGCAGATCTAGCGGGGGAAGCACAGATACGCAGTATTTT. The encoded protein is CASRSSGGSTDTQYF.

This chain uses TRBV5-1 with TRBJ1-2, with D unclear. V lost 4 bases and J 6 bases, leaving 16 bases between the germline ends. Germline lookup yields CDR1 SGHRS and CDR2 YFSETQ. There are 14 residues in the CDR3. The CDR3 DNA reads TGCGCCAGCAGCAGCCCCGGACGGGAGGATGGCTACACCTTC. Protein: CASSSPGREDGYTF.

This clonotype occurred once. In nucleotides, the CDR3 is TGCGCCAGCAGCCAAATGGGGGCAAACACCGGGGAGCTGTTTTTT. Its protein product is CASSQMGANTGELFF. J is TRBJ2-2 and V is TRBV4-3; tentatively, D is TRBD1 (6 bases). V lost 2 bases and J lost 2, with 9 bases in between. CDR3 size: 15 residues. Per germline, CDR1 LGHNA and CDR2 YSLEER.

The gene calls are TRBV20-1 and TRBJ2-3; D gene ambiguous. Germline lookup yields CDR1 DFQATT and CDR2 SNEGSKA (reference sequence). V shed 8 bases and J shed 6 bases, with 3 bases lying between them. This CDR3 comprises 8 residues. The CDR3 nucleotides are TGCAGTTCGGATACGCAGTATTTT. It yields the protein CSSDTQYF.

The rearrangement joins TRBV6-6 to TRBJ2-7; either TRBD1 or TRBD2 may fit D (5 bases each). Looked up from germline, CDR1 is MNHNY and CDR2 is SVGAGI (reference sequence). The CDR3 spans 14 residues. Trimming stripped 8 bases from V and 6 bases from J, with 20 bases between. This CDR3 reads CASAQVLSGGEQYF. The CDR3 DNA reads TGTGCCAGCGCCCAGGTTTTGTCTGGGGGCGAGCAGTACTTC.

V gene TRBV6-5 combines with J gene TRBJ1-5, with no clear D. V lost 5 bases, J lost 7 bases, and 15 bases lay in between. The germline V gene encodes CDR1 MNHEY and CDR2 SVGAGI. CDR3 length: 14 amino acids. Here the CDR3 DNA reads TGTGCCAGCAGTAAGAGACCGACCAAACAGCCCCAGCATTTT. This sequence encodes CASSKRPTKQPQHF.

This clonotype has more than one count but fewer than ten. The DNA for the CDR3 is TGTGCCAGCAGCTTTGGACCCCGCGCGGATACGCAGTATTTT. Translating gives CASSFGPRADTQYF. The chain has TRBV7-3 and TRBJ2-3; D remains ambiguous. Germline CDR1 is SGHTA and CDR2 is FQGTGA. The CDR3 runs 14 residues. The V gene lost 3 bases and the J gene lost 6 bases, with 13 bases spanning the gap.

This clonotype was counted between two and nine times. The chain recombines TRBV12-3 or TRBV12-4 with TRBJ2-3, with unresolved D. The CDR3 loop spans 15 amino acids. The V gene lost 2 bases and the J gene lost 2 bases, with 11 bases spanning the gap. The DNA for the CDR3 is TGTGCCAGCAGTTTAATTGGCCAAACCACAGATACGCAGTATTTT. Residues: CASSLIGQTTDTQYF.

The rearrangement uses TRBV3-1 and TRBJ1-2; 7 nucleotides match TRBD1. V shed 4 bases, J shed 5 bases, and the junction held 10 bases outside the gene matches. The CDR3 runs to 15 residues. Per germline, CDR1 LGHDT and CDR2 YNNKEL (reference sequence). CDR3 bases: TGTGCCAGCAGCCCTGCGGGACAGATCAGTTATGGCTACACCTTC. Amino acids: CASSPAGQISYGYTF.

This clonotype came up a few times. This chain connects TRBV12-3 or TRBV12-4 to TRBJ2-1; D not certain. This CDR3 has 14 residues. The V end was cut by 2 bases, the J end by 8 bases, with 13 bases between. CDR3 sequence (DNA): TGTGCCAGCAGTTTAAGATGGGGTTGGGATGAGCAGTTCTTC. Protein product: CASSLRWGWDEQFF.

This clonotype appeared once. The chain has TRBV7-2 and TRBJ2-6; no definite D call. V was cut by 0 bases and J by 1 base, with 7 bases left in between. The germline V gene encodes CDR1 SGHTA and CDR2 FQGNSA. This CDR3 is 16 amino acids long. The CDR3 nucleotides read TGTGCCAGCAGCTTAGCGCTCCCTTCTGGGGCCAACGTCCTGACTTTC. It codes for CASSLALPSGANVLTF. Full variable domain (remainder filled in from reference TRBV7-2 and TRBJ2-6): GAGVSQSPSNKVTEKGKDVELRCDPISGHTALYWYRQSLGQGLEFLIYFQGNSAPDKSGLPSDRFSAERTGGSVSTLTIQRTQQEDSAVYLCASSLALPSGANVLTFGAGSRLTVL.

This chain joins TRBV15 and TRBJ1-2, with TRBD1 matching over 9 bases. The CDR3 runs to 16 residues. J lost 5 bases, V lost 5 bases, and 12 bases had no gene match. CDR1 and CDR2 (germline): LNHNV, YYDKDF (reference sequence). The CDR3 DNA is TGTGCCACCAGCGAGAGAGGAACAGGGGGCCGGTATGGCTACACCTTC. This encodes CATSERGTGGRYGYTF.